This T cell receptor (beta chain) was recovered during a study of blood T cell repertoires in COVID-19. Overall study context: Some COVID-19 samples were acute and others convalescent; all came from the United States, Italy and Spain. T cells, B-cell-depleted T cells, or PBMCs supplied cDNA or gDNA.

CDR1 MNHEY and CDR2 SMNVEV come from the germline V gene (reference sequence). CDR3 length: 16 residues. Trimming removed 5 bases from V and 5 bases from J; junction bases left unmatched: 14. Original methodology: Scientists estimated how many nucleated cells there were by amplifying reference gene primers. Clones were read by immunoSEQ multiplex PCR, and TCRdb kept only the in-frame ones, dropping some. D and trimming come from the DNA, and the V and J calls and clone size come from that table. The sample records a few hundred thousand clones, about 86% being singletons. This sequence originates from a woman aged 50 to 60 with acute or convalescent COVID-19. This rearrangement joins TRBV27 to TRBJ2-5, with 7 nucleotides matching TRBD1. The sequenced sample consisted of peripheral blood. CDR3 DNA sequence: TGTGCCAGCAGTCTCCGACAGGGTTTCGAATCGGAGACCCAGTACTTC. Its translation is CASSLRQGFESETQYF.